Listed here are 5 T cell receptor beta chains from one sample, sequenced in a study of chemoradiotherapy in HPV16-positive cancers. Sequencing used immunoSEQ multiplex PCR; TCRdb keeps in-frame clones, though not all of them. The sample contains fewer than 15,000 clones, approximately 90% of which appear only once. The sequenced sample was blood, obtained from a patient who underwent chemoradiotherapy. These receptors all stem from a human donor with HPV-associated anogenital cancer.

The chain couples TRBV19 to TRBJ1-4; tentative D call: TRBD1 (5 bases). Germline loops: CDR1 LNHDA, CDR2 SQIVND (reference sequence). The CDR3 has 14 residues. With 5 bases removed from V and 15 bases from J, the gap between germline ends came to 22 bases. CDR3 in amino acids: CASSPDRPYLGVFF. The CDR3 DNA follows: TGTGCCAGTAGTCCCGACAGACCTTACTTGGGGGTGTTTTTT.

As DNA, the CDR3 is TGTGCCAGCAGCGCCTCCTGGGGACAGATGTACGAGCAGTACTTC. It codes for CASSASWGQMYEQYF. The rearrangement joins TRBV9 to TRBJ2-5; 7 bases align to TRBD1. The J call could be wrong; TRBJ2-7 is a better fit for the DNA end. Germline loops: CDR1 SGDLS, CDR2 YYNGEE. The CDR3 is 15 amino acids.

The V call is TRBV6-4, the J call TRBJ2-1, with 10 bases fitting TRBD2. J lost 6 bases, V lost 6 bases, and 11 bases had no gene match. CDR1 and CDR2 from the germline V gene are MRHNA and SNTAGT. CDR3 size: 16 residues. CDR3 bases: TGTGCCAGCAGACTTCACTCCGGGACTAGCGCCAATGAGCAGTTCTTC. Its protein product is CASRLHSGTSANEQFF.

The gene calls are TRBV9 and TRBJ2-1; the match to TRBD2 covers 11 bases. Germline V gene sequence: CDR1 SGDLS, CDR2 YYNGEE. CDR3 length equals 15 residues. Trimming removed 3 bases from V and 4 bases from J; junction bases left unmatched: 3. Here the CDR3 reads CASSASSGGYNEQFF. The CDR3 region has the DNA TGTGCCAGCAGCGCCTCTAGCGGGGGGTACAATGAGCAGTTCTTC.

The V and J genes are TRBV29-1 and TRBJ2-1, with D possibly matching TRBD1 (5 bases). The ends were cut back, 7 bases at V and 1 base at J, with 23 bases in the middle. The CDR3 spans 17 residues. Germline CDR1 SQVTM, CDR2 ANQGSEA. As DNA, the CDR3 is TGCAGCGAAAACGGGCAGTTCGGCAAGGGGTCCTACAATGAGCAGTTCTTC. Its translation is CSENGQFGKGSYNEQFF.